These T cell receptor beta chains were read from a single sample in a study of OX40 agonist ivuxolimab in advanced cancers. Libraries were prepared by immunoSEQ multiplex PCR; TCRdb keeps only in-frame clonotypes and omits some of them. Of some 86,000 clones listed, 90% to 95% were seen once; the top ten hold roughly 9.8%. Sequencing was performed on CD4+ or CD8+ T cells sorted from blood, taken in a trial of the OX40 agonist ivuxolimab. The origin of the receptors is an adult with an advanced solid tumor such as melanoma, head and neck, liver or kidney cancer. The CDR3 runs from the conserved cysteine through the conserved F or W.

J	length	V	CDR3
TRBJ1-1	12	TRBV12-5	CASQREGTEAFF
TRBJ1-2	16	TRBV4-1	CASSLIDREGLDGYTF
TRBJ2-1	13	TRBV7-7	CASSISQGSEQFF
TRBJ2-7	13	TRBV27	CASSLRGFHEQYF
TRBJ2-3	19	TRBV15	CATSRVSGLAGGSTDTQYF
TRBJ2-7	14	TRBV9	CASSVAGGPYEQYF
TRBJ2-5	16	TRBV28	CASSSRYGGDKETQYF
TRBJ1-4	16	TRBV4-1	CASSLIEGGQNEKLFF
TRBJ2-3	15	TRBV18	CASSLAGGETDTQYF
TRBJ1-1	13	TRBV7-3	CASSLAVGTEAFF
TRBJ2-7	11	TRBV6-6	CASRGAYEQYF
TRBJ2-7	13	TRBV2	CASSEWQGNEQYF
TRBJ1-1	14	TRBV7-9	CASFMAAEETEAFF
TRBJ1-3	17	TRBV13	CASSLGRGLELGNTIYF
TRBJ2-1	12	TRBV27	CASSLQNNEQFF
TRBJ2-1	12	TRBV28	CASSTDSTSQFF
TRBJ2-7	13	TRBV28	CASRRLGRYEQYF
TRBJ1-5	19	TRBV12-5	CASGLVQGGRPSHNQPQHF
TRBJ1-5	14	TRBV28	CASTPPQGGQPQHF
TRBJ2-3	12	TRBV7-9	CASSLDLYTQYF
TRBJ2-7	15	TRBV5-8	CASSLEPGQVGEQYF
TRBJ2-7	12	TRBV28	CASSRDYYEQYF
TRBJ2-7	14	TRBV27	CASSLRGTHYEQYF
TRBJ2-7	16	TRBV7-9	CASSTGTSGMLYEQYF
TRBJ2-1	18	TRBV11-2	CASSLDQLRGQLVNEQFF
TRBJ1-2	15	TRBV19	CASSIEGQRSYGYTF
TRBJ2-7	12	TRBV7-9	CASSLGTSEQYF
TRBJ2-1	16	TRBV4-1	CASSQPGRRSYNEQFF
TRBJ1-4	14	TRBV2	CASSKGWGNEKLFF
TRBJ1-1	13	TRBV5-4	CASTRWGWGEAFF
TRBJ2-3	17	TRBV13	CASSSRGQARVPDTQYF
TRBJ2-7	14	TRBV11-2	CASREGGLNYEQYF
TRBJ1-1	13	TRBV11-2	CASSLDMGSEAFF
TRBJ2-7	14	TRBV4-3	CASSQDWGSYEQYF
TRBJ2-1	14	TRBV27	CASTSSGSFNEQFF
TRBJ2-7	16	TRBV15	CATSLPRDSWGYEQYF
TRBJ1-6	14	TRBV30	CAWSLDYGVSPLHF
TRBJ2-7	14	TRBV7-9	CASSLRLATDEQYF
TRBJ1-2	16	TRBV28	CASGQPQEPNVGGYTF
TRBJ2-7	14	TRBV7-9	CASSRVHGPDEQYF
TRBJ2-7	14	TRBV5-4	CASSPGQGSYEQYF
TRBJ2-2	14	TRBV27	CASSLGQGTGELFF
TRBJ1-2	14	TRBV9	CASSVASPNYGYTF
TRBJ2-1	15	TRBV11-3	CASSCRDHSYNEQFF
TRBJ1-1	13	TRBV5-6	CASTPGQHTEAFF
TRBJ2-1	12	TRBV27	CASSLRQGKQFF
TRBJ2-7	16	TRBV27	CASSLSGAAESYEQYF
TRBJ1-5	15	TRBV19	CASSIMAVDNQPQHF
TRBJ2-7	14	TRBV4-1	CASSPAGIIYEQYF
TRBJ2-1	16	TRBV9	CASSVGLADPYNEQFF
TRBJ2-2	10	TRBV30	CAWRAGELFF
TRBJ2-3	15	TRBV7-3	CASSLVGGGTDTQYF
TRBJ2-2	17	TRBV5-6	CASSFLAGTIEHRGAVF